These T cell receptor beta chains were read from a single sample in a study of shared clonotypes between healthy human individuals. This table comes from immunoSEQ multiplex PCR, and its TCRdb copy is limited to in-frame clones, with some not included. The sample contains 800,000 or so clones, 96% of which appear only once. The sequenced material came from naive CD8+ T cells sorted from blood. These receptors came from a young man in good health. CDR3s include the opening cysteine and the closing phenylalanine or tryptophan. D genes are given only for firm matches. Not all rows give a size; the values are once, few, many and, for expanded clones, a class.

CDR3aa: CASSQNRGGVSTDTQYF
CDR3nt: TGTGCCAGCAGCCAAAACAGGGGAGGTGTTAGCACAGATACGCAGTATTTT
abundance: once
d_gene: -
j_gene: TRBJ2-3
v_gene: TRBV7-9

CDR3aa: CASSGEGSLYNEQFF
CDR3nt: TGTGCCAGCAGTGGAGAGGGTTCTCTCTACAATGAGCAGTTCTTC
abundance: -
d_gene: -
j_gene: TRBJ2-1
v_gene: TRBV2

CDR3aa: CASSLFEPRTYGYTF
CDR3nt: TGTGCCAGCAGCTTATTCGAGCCCAGAACCTATGGCTACACCTTC
abundance: once
d_gene: -
j_gene: TRBJ1-2
v_gene: TRBV11-2

CDR3aa: CASSSSGFSTDTQYF
CDR3nt: TGTGCCAGCAGCTCCAGCGGGTTTAGCACAGATACGCAGTATTTT
abundance: -
d_gene: -
j_gene: TRBJ2-3
v_gene: TRBV9

CDR3aa: CASSLEFRGRTALYGYTF
CDR3nt: TGTGCCAGCAGCTTGGAGTTTAGGGGCCGTACCGCTTTATATGGCTACACCTTC
abundance: -
d_gene: -
j_gene: TRBJ1-2
v_gene: TRBV5-5

CDR3aa: CAGSPRLSSYEQYF
CDR3nt: TGTGCCGGTTCCCCGCGGTTGAGCTCCTACGAGCAGTACTTC
abundance: -
d_gene: -
j_gene: TRBJ2-7
v_gene: TRBV7-9

CDR3aa: CASSLTQGRGNTIYF
CDR3nt: TGTGCCAGCAGCTTGACACAGGGGCGCGGAAACACCATATATTTT
abundance: -
d_gene: TRBD1
j_gene: TRBJ1-3
v_gene: TRBV5-6

CDR3aa: CASSSGDKNTEAFF
CDR3nt: TGTGCCAGCAGCTCTGGGGACAAGAACACTGAAGCTTTCTTT
abundance: -
d_gene: -
j_gene: TRBJ1-1
v_gene: TRBV7-9

CDR3aa: CASSGTFYNEQFF
CDR3nt: TGTGCCAGCAGTGGGACATTCTACAATGAGCAGTTCTTC
abundance: -
d_gene: -
j_gene: TRBJ2-1
v_gene: TRBV27

CDR3aa: CASSFFGAGEETQYF
CDR3nt: TGTGCCAGCAGTTTTTTTGGGGCAGGGGAAGAGACCCAGTACTTC
abundance: -
d_gene: -
j_gene: TRBJ2-5
v_gene: TRBV27

CDR3aa: CASSEIIGRREATYEQYF
CDR3nt: TGTGCCAGCAGTGAAATCATAGGGCGACGGGAGGCCACCTACGAGCAGTACTTC
abundance: -
d_gene: TRBD2
j_gene: TRBJ2-7
v_gene: TRBV6-1

CDR3aa: CASSSKDGGNTEAFF
CDR3nt: TGTGCCAGCAGCTCTAAGGACGGGGGAAACACTGAAGCTTTCTTT
abundance: -
d_gene: -
j_gene: TRBJ1-1
v_gene: TRBV11-2

CDR3aa: CASTGGGNGYTF
CDR3nt: TGTGCCAGCACCGGCGGGGGGAATGGCTACACCTTC
abundance: -
d_gene: -
j_gene: TRBJ1-2
v_gene: TRBV11-2

CDR3aa: CASSFVVAGAEQYF
CDR3nt: TGTGCCAGCAGTTTTGTTGTAGCGGGAGCCGAGCAGTACTTC
abundance: -
d_gene: TRBD2
j_gene: TRBJ2-7
v_gene: TRBV28

CDR3aa: CATPSPSKGVRQPQHF
CDR3nt: TGTGCCACCCCCAGCCCGTCGAAGGGGGTTCGGCAGCCCCAGCATTTT
abundance: -
d_gene: -
j_gene: TRBJ1-5
v_gene: TRBV15

CDR3aa: CASSQGGQSYEQYF
CDR3nt: TGCGCCAGCAGCCAGGGCGGACAGTCCTACGAGCAGTACTTC
abundance: -
d_gene: -
j_gene: TRBJ2-7
v_gene: TRBV4-1

CDR3aa: CASSSDYGYTF
CDR3nt: TGTGCCAGCAGTTCGGACTATGGCTACACCTTC
abundance: -
d_gene: -
j_gene: TRBJ1-2
v_gene: TRBV28

CDR3aa: CASSVQVNEQFF
CDR3nt: TGTGCCAGCAGTGTACAGGTTAATGAGCAGTTCTTC
abundance: -
d_gene: -
j_gene: TRBJ2-1
v_gene: TRBV7-8

CDR3aa: CASSPAGGYNEQFF
CDR3nt: TGTGCCAGCAGCCCGGCGGGAGGGTACAATGAGCAGTTCTTC
abundance: -
d_gene: TRBD2
j_gene: TRBJ2-1
v_gene: TRBV9

CDR3aa: CASGGQGENYGYTF
CDR3nt: TGTGCCAGCGGGGGACAGGGGGAGAACTATGGCTACACCTTC
abundance: once
d_gene: TRBD1
j_gene: TRBJ1-2
v_gene: TRBV27

CDR3aa: CAWSVTDRGQETQYF
CDR3nt: TGTGCCTGGAGTGTTACGGACAGGGGGCAAGAGACCCAGTACTTC
abundance: once
d_gene: TRBD1
j_gene: TRBJ2-5
v_gene: TRBV30

CDR3aa: CASNSVRRTGEFGQPQHF
CDR3nt: TGTGCCAGCAACTCAGTCAGAAGGACAGGGGAATTTGGTCAGCCCCAGCATTTT
abundance: -
d_gene: TRBD1
j_gene: TRBJ1-5
v_gene: TRBV28

CDR3aa: CASSYLWTGGYNEQFF
CDR3nt: TGTGCCAGCAGTTACCTTTGGACAGGGGGTTACAATGAGCAGTTCTTC
abundance: -
d_gene: TRBD1
j_gene: TRBJ2-1
v_gene: TRBV6-6

CDR3aa: CATGLAGGNTGELFF
CDR3nt: TGTGCCACCGGACTAGCGGGAGGGAACACCGGGGAGCTGTTTTTT
abundance: -
d_gene: TRBD2
j_gene: TRBJ2-2
v_gene: TRBV10-3

CDR3aa: CASSLAIGEQYF
CDR3nt: TGTGCCAGCAGCTTGGCCATCGGAGAGCAGTACTTC
abundance: -
d_gene: -
j_gene: TRBJ2-7
v_gene: TRBV13

CDR3aa: CASSLETGGVFGNEQYF
CDR3nt: TGTGCCAGCAGCTTGGAAACGGGGGGAGTCTTTGGGAACGAGCAGTACTTC
abundance: -
d_gene: TRBD2
j_gene: TRBJ2-7
v_gene: TRBV7-9

CDR3aa: CASRGTSRLYGYTF
CDR3nt: TGTGCCAGCAGAGGGACATCTAGGCTCTATGGCTACACCTTC
abundance: -
d_gene: -
j_gene: TRBJ1-2
v_gene: TRBV27

CDR3aa: CASSIWGPGEAFF
CDR3nt: TGTGCCAGTAGTATCTGGGGCCCAGGGGAAGCTTTCTTT
abundance: -
d_gene: -
j_gene: TRBJ1-1
v_gene: TRBV19

CDR3aa: CASSQDLRGYTEAFF
CDR3nt: TGCGCCAGCAGCCAAGACCTACGGGGCTACACTGAAGCTTTCTTT
abundance: -
d_gene: -
j_gene: TRBJ1-1
v_gene: TRBV4-3

CDR3aa: CASIVAASSYNEQFF
CDR3nt: TGTGCCAGCATCGTAGCGGCAAGCTCCTACAATGAGCAGTTCTTC
abundance: -
d_gene: -
j_gene: TRBJ2-1
v_gene: TRBV13